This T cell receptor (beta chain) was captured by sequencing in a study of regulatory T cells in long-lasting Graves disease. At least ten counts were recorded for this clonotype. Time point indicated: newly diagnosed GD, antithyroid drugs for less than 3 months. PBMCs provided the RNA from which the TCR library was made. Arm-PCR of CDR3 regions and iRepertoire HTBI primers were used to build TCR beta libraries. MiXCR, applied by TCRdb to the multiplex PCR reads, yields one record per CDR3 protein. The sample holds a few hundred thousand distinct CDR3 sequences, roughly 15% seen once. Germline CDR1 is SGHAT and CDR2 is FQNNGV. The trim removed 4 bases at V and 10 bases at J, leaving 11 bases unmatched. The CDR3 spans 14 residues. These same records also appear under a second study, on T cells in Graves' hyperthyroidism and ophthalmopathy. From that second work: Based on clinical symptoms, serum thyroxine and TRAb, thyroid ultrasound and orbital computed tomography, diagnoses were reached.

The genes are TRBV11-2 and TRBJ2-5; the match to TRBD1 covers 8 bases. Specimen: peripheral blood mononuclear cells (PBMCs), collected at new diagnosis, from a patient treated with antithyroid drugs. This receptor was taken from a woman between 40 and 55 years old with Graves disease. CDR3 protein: CASSSRTGRPHQYF. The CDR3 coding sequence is TGTGCCAGCAGCTCCCGGACAGGGAGGCCCCACCAGTACTTC.